The 31 T cell receptor beta chains presented below share a single source sample, sequenced in a study of blood T cells in healthy people across ages. Through a sample-barcoded 5' primer and a J-beta primer mix, a second PCR was run for about 7 to 12 cycles. TCRdb recomputed calls from the 5' RACE reads with MiXCR, one row per CDR3 protein. The sample records hundreds of thousands of distinct CDR3 sequences, over 40% being singletons. Sequencing used blood. Every receptor here comes from a woman aged 80 or over in good health.

On this clonotype itself: A much larger clone differs from this one at a single base, so this may be a read error. The V gene is TRBV7-9, the J gene TRBJ2-4, with D tentatively TRBD1 or TRBD2 (6 bases each). Germline V CDR1 and CDR2: SEHNR, FQNEAQ (reference sequence). The CDR3 contains 17 residues. Trimming shortened V by 5 bases and J by 0 bases, and 17 bases separated the two germline ends. The CDR3 DNA follows: TGTGCCAGCAGCCGGGGGACACCCTTTTTAGCCAAAAACATTCAGTACTTC. Translating gives CASSRGTPFLAKNIQYF.

The V call is TRBV24-1, the J call TRBJ1-5; unclear D gene. V lost 5 bases, J lost 7 bases, and 14 bases lay in between. CDR3 length: 14 residues. CDR1 is KGHDR and CDR2 is SFDVKD in the germline V gene. The CDR3 bases are TGTGCCACCAGTGGGGCTGGGATCGGGCAGCCCCAGCATTTT. It yields the protein CATSGAGIGQPQHF.

Note on this clonotype: One base away lies a much larger clone, so this may be a sequencing read error. J is TRBJ2-7 and V is TRBV18, with TRBD2 identical over 8 bases. V was pared by 6 bases and J by 7 bases, with 11 bases of the junction left unmatched. The CDR3 contains 14 residues. Germline V CDR1 and CDR2: KGHSH, LQKENI. Written as DNA, the CDR3 is TGTGCCAGCTCCTCGGGAGGGGGTTTCAATGAGCAGTACTTC. It translates to CASSSGGGFNEQYF. Together with reference TRBV18 and TRBJ2-7, the CDR3 gives the full variable domain: NAGVMQNPRHLVRRRGQEARLRCSPMKGHSHVYWYRQLPEEGLKFMVYLQKENIIDESGMPKERFSAEFPKEGPSILRIQQVVRGDSAAYFCASSSGGGFNEQYFGPGTRLTVT.

There are a few counts of this clonotype. This chain links TRBV27 with TRBJ2-6; 10 nucleotides line up with TRBD2. CDR1 and CDR2 (germline): MNHEY, SMNVEV (reference sequence). V dropped 3 bases and J dropped 0; count of bases not matched to a gene: 2. The CDR3 consists of 17 residues. The CDR3 loop is CASSFTSGVSGANVLTF. The CDR3 DNA reads TGTGCCAGCAGTTTTACTAGCGGGGTCTCTGGGGCCAACGTCCTGACTTTC.

This clonotype has ten or more counts. The chain recombines TRBV4-1 with TRBJ1-2, with D tentatively TRBD1 (6 bases). Germline values: CDR1 MGHRA, CDR2 YSYEKL. V was shortened by 2 bases and J by 8 bases, with 15 bases between the two germline ends. This CDR3 has 14 residues. The CDR3 reads CASSQTADSWGYTF. The DNA for the CDR3 is TGCGCCAGCAGCCAAACCGCGGACAGTTGGGGCTACACCTTC.

This sequence joins TRBV27 and TRBJ1-1; 9 bases align to TRBD1. CDR3 length: 15 residues. In germline, CDR1 is MNHEY, CDR2 SMNVEV (reference sequence). V gave up 3 bases and J gave up 5 bases; unmatched junction bases: 7. CDR3 protein: CASSFQTGGETEAFF. The CDR3, as DNA: TGTGCCAGCAGTTTCCAGACAGGGGGAGAGACTGAAGCTTTCTTT.

Worth noting for this clonotype: This may be a read error, as it is one base from a much larger clone. V usage is TRBV24-1 and J usage is TRBJ2-5, with D possibly called TRBD1 or TRBD2 (5 bases each). CDR1 KGHDR and CDR2 SFDVKD come from the germline V gene. The CDR3 contains 14 residues. V dropped 12 bases and J dropped 7 bases, with 23 bases sitting between them. The CDR3 sequence is CAASSGTNLGTQYF. The CDR3 bases are TGTGCCGCCTCTTCCGGGACCAACTTGGGGACCCAGTACTTC.

This clonotype showed up just once. The chain combines TRBV3-1 with TRBJ2-2; TRBD1 might be the D (6 bases). The CDR3 totals 15 residues. V was shortened by 4 bases and J by 0 bases, with 9 bases between the two germline ends. The germline V gene has CDR1 LGHDT and CDR2 YNNKEL (reference sequence). The CDR3 spells CASSPTGANTGELFF. DNA of the CDR3: TGTGCCAGCAGCCCGACAGGCGCGAACACCGGGGAGCTGTTTTTT.

This clonotype was detected once. The chain links TRBV11-2 to TRBJ1-5; D remains ambiguous. The CDR3 consists of 14 residues. Per germline, CDR1 SGHAT and CDR2 FQNNGV. The ends were cut back, 6 bases at V and 9 bases at J, with 18 bases in the middle. The CDR3 DNA sequence: TGTGCCAGCAGTTCAAATAAGGGAATCGCGCCCCAGCATTTT. Encoded protein: CASSSNKGIAPQHF.

V usage is TRBV15 and J usage is TRBJ2-4; no clear D. Trimming shortened V by 7 bases and J by 2 bases, and 9 bases separated the two germline ends. The CDR3 covers 13 residues. CDR1 and CDR2 (germline): LNHNV, YYDKDF (reference sequence). The CDR3 is CATKESTKNIQYF. CDR3 nucleotides: TGTGCCACCAAGGAGTCGACCAAAAACATTCAGTACTTC.

V usage is TRBV12-5 and J usage is TRBJ2-6; D remains ambiguous. In germline, CDR1 is LGHNT, CDR2 FRNRAP. Trimming cost V 3 bases and J 0 bases, with 3 bases left between them. The CDR3 is 14 residues long. The CDR3, as DNA: TGTGCTAGTGGTTTCCCCTCTGGGGCCAACGTCCTGACTTTC. Protein: CASGFPSGANVLTF. Complete variable domain (other parts from reference TRBV12-5 and TRBJ2-6): DARVTQTPRHKVTEMGQEVTMRCQPILGHNTVFWYRQTMMQGLELLAYFRNRAPLDDSGMPKDRFSAEMPDATLATLKIQPSEPRDSAVYFCASGFPSGANVLTFGAGSRLTVL.

This clonotype has a single count. This rearrangement joins TRBV10-1 to TRBJ2-2, with 7 bases that match TRBD2. Per the germline V gene, CDR1 is WNHNN and CDR2 is SYGVQD (reference sequence). Trimming took 4 bases from V and 6 from J; bases not matched to a gene: 5. The CDR3 loop spans 14 amino acids. This chain's CDR3 is CASSGSGKAGELFF. Here the CDR3 DNA reads TGCGCCAGCAGTGGGAGCGGGAAGGCCGGGGAGCTGTTTTTT.

The table lists this clonotype with a few counts. A much larger clone lies a single base off, so this may be a read error. The V call is TRBV12-3 or TRBV12-4, the J call TRBJ2-7; TRBD1 aligns across 8 bases. The CDR3 covers 13 residues. V lost 5 bases, J lost 7 bases, and 7 bases stayed unmatched. Written as DNA, the CDR3 is TGTGCCAGCAGTCCTTTACAGGGGGGTGAGCAGTACTTC. This encodes CASSPLQGGEQYF.

Points on this clonotype: Possible read error: a much larger clone is one base away. The J gene is TRBJ2-7, the V gene TRBV7-6; TRBD1 matches 9 bases. V gave up 5 bases and J gave up 7 bases; unmatched junction bases: 15. The CDR3 has 16 residues. The germline V gene has CDR1 SGHVS and CDR2 FNYEAQ. The CDR3 DNA sequence: TGTGCCAGCAGCCCTCAACCGGGACAGGGTAGAAATGAGCAGTACTTC. Its translation: CASSPQPGQGRNEQYF.

The CDR3, as DNA: TGTGCCAGCAGCTCAAGGGGAGCGGGGGGGTTGGACAATGAGCAGTACTTC. It yields the protein CASSSRGAGGLDNEQYF. The chain uses TRBV3-1 and TRBJ2-4; TRBD2 matches 10 bases. The CDR3 covers 17 residues. CDR1 LGHDT and CDR2 YNNKEL come from the germline V gene (reference sequence). J lost 13 bases, V lost 5 bases, and 20 bases had no gene match.

The V call is TRBV7-2, the J call TRBJ1-2, with D maybe TRBD1 (5 bases). Germline V gene data show CDR1 as SGHTA and CDR2 as FQGNSA. CDR3 length: 16 amino acids. Deletions cut 0 bases from V and 8 bases from J, with 19 bases between. The CDR3 protein is CASSLAEGRDFYGYTF. Here the CDR3 DNA reads TGTGCCAGCAGCTTAGCGGAGGGGCGGGACTTCTACGGCTACACCTTC. Based on the CDR3 plus reference TRBV7-2 and TRBJ1-2, the full variable domain is GAGVSQSPSNKVTEKGKDVELRCDPISGHTALYWYRQSLGQGLEFLIYFQGNSAPDKSGLPSDRFSAERTGGSVSTLTIQRTQQEDSAVYLCASSLAEGRDFYGYTFGSGTRLTVV.

On this clonotype: A much larger clone is a single base away; this may be a read error. The chain recombines TRBV20-1 with TRBJ2-1; D ambiguous. CDR1 is DFQATT, CDR2 SNEGSKA, per germline (reference sequence). V lost 0 bases and J 10 bases, leaving 16 bases between the germline ends. The CDR3 contains 14 residues. The CDR3 DNA follows: TGCAGTGCTAGAGACCCGGGCATGTCCTTCGAGCAGTTCTTC. Translation: CSARDPGMSFEQFF.

The chain is built from TRBV12-3 or TRBV12-4 and TRBJ1-1, with 8 bases matching TRBD1. The CDR3 length is 17 residues. With 5 bases clipped from V and 0 bases from J, the junction kept 11 bases outside the gene matches. DNA for the CDR3: TGTGCCAGCAGTCCTGACAGGGGTAAGGGCCTGAACACTGAAGCTTTCTTT. Residues: CASSPDRGKGLNTEAFF.

The gene calls are TRBV12-3 or TRBV12-4 and TRBJ2-1; D possibly corresponds to TRBD1 (5 bases). The CDR3 contains 11 residues. V was shortened by 8 bases and J by 7 bases, with 9 bases between the two germline ends. CDR3 amino acids: CASGAGNEQFF. CDR3 sequence (DNA): TGTGCCAGCGGAGCAGGGAATGAGCAGTTCTTC.

This clonotype was seen more than once but under ten times. This chain joins TRBV4-1 and TRBJ1-3, with D maybe TRBD1 (5 bases). Germline V CDR1 and CDR2: MGHRA, YSYEKL. With 1 base removed from V and 4 bases from J, the gap between germline ends came to 17 bases. This CDR3 comprises 17 residues. CDR3 sequence (DNA): TGCGCCAGCAGCCAAGTGTTCGGTGGGGCGCGGGGAAACACCATATATTTT. This encodes CASSQVFGGARGNTIYF.

The rearrangement joins TRBV24-1 to TRBJ2-7; 7 bases match TRBD1. V lost 0 bases to trimming and J lost 5 bases; unmatched junction nucleotides: 6. Germline V CDR1 and CDR2: KGHDR, SFDVKD. The CDR3 has 15 amino acids. CDR3 coding DNA: TGTGCCACCAGTGATTTGGGACAGGAGGATGACGAGCAGTACTTC. Protein sequence: CATSDLGQEDDEQYF.

The gene calls are TRBV12-3 or TRBV12-4 and TRBJ1-1; TRBD1 is a possible D gene (5 bases). Trimming took 4 bases from V and 3 from J, leaving 18 bases between them. CDR3 length: 16 amino acids. In nucleotides, the CDR3 is TGTGCCAGCAGTTCTTGGGGCCTGGCCTCGGACACTGAAGCTTTCTTT. Amino acids: CASSSWGLASDTEAFF.

This rearrangement joins TRBV14 to TRBJ2-3, with D unresolved. The germline CDR1 and CDR2 sequences are SGHDN and FVKESK. The CDR3 length is 15 residues. The ends were cut back, 0 bases at V and 4 bases at J, with 11 bases in the middle. CDR3 loop: CASSQDISGADTQYF. In nucleotides, the CDR3 is TGTGCCAGCAGCCAAGATATTAGTGGAGCAGATACGCAGTATTTT.

The genes are TRBV12-3 or TRBV12-4 and TRBJ1-6, with no clear D. The CDR3 has 15 residues. Trimming stripped 1 base from V and 7 bases from J, with 11 bases between. The DNA for the CDR3 is TGTGCCAGCAGTTTAGAAGGTCCGCGGAATTCACCCCTCCACTTT. Encoded protein: CASSLEGPRNSPLHF.

A word on this clonotype: A much larger clonotype is one base distant, so this may be a read error. This rearrangement joins TRBV20-1 to TRBJ2-5, with 8 positions matching TRBD1. The better agreement between TRBJ2-7 and the DNA end casts doubt on the J call. CDR3 length equals 14 residues. Germline assignment: CDR1 DFQATT and CDR2 SNEGSKA (reference sequence). The CDR3 region is CSARDVDRAYEQYF. CDR3 coding DNA: TGCAGTGCTAGAGATGTGGACAGGGCCTACGAGCAGTACTTC.

The CDR3 region has the DNA TGTGCCAGCAGCTTAGTTCTTGACGCGACAGATACGCAGTATTTT. Its protein is CASSLVLDATDTQYF. The V and J genes are TRBV11-2 and TRBJ2-3, with D unresolved. This CDR3 region has 15 residues. Germline CDR1 reads SGHAT; CDR2 reads FQNNGV. V lost 1 base and J lost 3, with 11 bases in between.

The chain has TRBV7-9 and TRBJ1-4; 7 bases are a match to TRBD1. The CDR3 extends over 16 amino acids. The J segment lost 5 bases and the V segment lost 1 base, leaving 7 bases of the junction unmatched. The germline V gene has CDR1 SEHNR and CDR2 FQNEAQ (reference sequence). Here the CDR3 reads CASSLDRTGLNEKLFF. Here the CDR3 DNA reads TGTGCCAGCAGCTTAGACCGGACAGGCCTCAATGAAAAACTGTTTTTT.

This clonotype appeared many times. The rearrangement links TRBV12-3 or TRBV12-4 to TRBJ2-1, with D unclear. The V end was cut by 5 bases, the J end by 10 bases, with 9 bases between. CDR3 length: 11 amino acids. The CDR3 loop reads CASSAAYEQFF. For the CDR3, the DNA is TGTGCCAGCAGTGCCGCATACGAGCAGTTCTTC.

The table lists this clonotype with a few counts. V gene TRBV7-9 combines with J gene TRBJ2-2; no firm D call. Germline CDR1 SEHNR, CDR2 FQNEAQ (reference sequence). This CDR3 has 12 residues. Trimming removed 5 bases from V and 7 bases from J, with 8 bases in between. CDR3 sequence reads: CASSATGGELFF. The CDR3 nucleotides are TGTGCCAGCAGCGCAACGGGCGGGGAGCTGTTTTTT. Drawing the rest from reference TRBV7-9 and TRBJ2-2, the complete variable domain is DTGVSQNPRHKITKRGQNVTFRCDPISEHNRLYWYRQTLGQGPEFLTYFQNEAQLEKSRLLSDRFSAERPKGSFSTLEIQRTEQGDSAMYLCASSATGGELFFGEGSRLTVL.

The gene calls are TRBV24-1 and TRBJ2-2, with 7 bases aligning to TRBD1. CDR3 size: 13 residues. Per germline, CDR1 KGHDR and CDR2 SFDVKD. V was clipped by 12 bases and J by 7 bases; unmatched bases: 10. The CDR3 DNA is TGTGCCTCCTCGACAGGGAAGAGCGGGGAGCTGTTTTTT. It codes for CASSTGKSGELFF.

Comment on this clonotype: Relative to the germline gene, one junction end is altered; a read error may explain this. The chain uses TRBV7-3 and TRBJ2-1; the D is unclear. This CDR3 is built from 16 residues. Germline assignment: CDR1 SGHTA and CDR2 FQGTGA. This CDR3 reads CASSSNAAWEGNEQFF. CDR3 sequence (DNA): TGTGCTAGCAGTTCTAACGCAGCCTGGGAAGGGAATGAGCAGTTCTTC.